The T cell receptor beta chain under discussion was sequenced for a study of CD8 T cells in ankylosing spondylitis (dated by TCRdb to about 2017). Looking at the study overall: The study profiled T cell receptor beta repertoires in healthy donors and ankylosing spondylitis patients to find disease-linked TCR variants. The full study cohort comprised 20 to 25 ankylosing spondylitis patients and about a hundred healthy donors. Samples of peripheral blood were taken, and for ankylosing spondylitis patients, synovial fluid was collected as well. Results the study describes overall, beyond this receptor: Blood from ankylosing spondylitis patients appeared to be characterized by a TCR beta motif composed of about eight highly homologous amino acid variants. Significant enrichment of the disease-linked clones was reported in matched synovial fluid samples from ankylosing spondylitis patients. The disease-linked clones had a CD8+ phenotype and were found at relatively low frequencies in peripheral blood. Some of the motif variants had been reported before in the synovial fluid and blood of reactive arthritis patients, a finding that suggests common disease-initiation mechanisms.

The CDR3 measures 14 amino acids from cysteine to phenylalanine. Just CDR3 DNA is preserved here, 42 bases in frame from base 1. The V end gives up 4 bases and the J end 10 bases, leaving 7 bases in the junction not matched to a gene. The germline V gene specifies SQVTM as CDR1 and ANQGSEA as CDR2. This clonotype was seen at least ten times. Its binding antigen is unknown. No much larger clone exists at a distance of one base, and base qualities are not known. The instrument was an Illumina HiSeq 2500. TCR beta libraries were prepared by quantitative 5'-RACE with molecular barcodes. Per the source publication's procedure: A new computational method, built on a probabilistic model of VDJ rearrangement, was used to identify disease-linked TCR variants. TCRdb applied fastp at Q25 and MiXCR to the public reads, then kept only in-frame beta chains. Rows matching on CDR3 protein sequence are summarized as one entry with the most common DNA and genes. The V and J calls and clone size are TCRdb's, not the authors'. Recorded for this sample are about 510,000 distinct CDR3 sequences; 5.3% of them occurred a single time. The ten largest clones capture roughly 3.3% of the sample.

This receptor was identified in a male donor with ankylosing spondylitis. This receptor chain uses TRBV29-1 and TRBJ2-1; the central 13 bases match TRBD2. Material for sequencing was blood, either unsorted or a sorted T cell fraction (not recorded which). The CDR3 amino acid sequence is: CSVVGLAGALEQFF. The DNA sequence reads TGCAGCGTTGTTGGACTAGCGGGAGCCCTGGAGCAGTTCTTC.